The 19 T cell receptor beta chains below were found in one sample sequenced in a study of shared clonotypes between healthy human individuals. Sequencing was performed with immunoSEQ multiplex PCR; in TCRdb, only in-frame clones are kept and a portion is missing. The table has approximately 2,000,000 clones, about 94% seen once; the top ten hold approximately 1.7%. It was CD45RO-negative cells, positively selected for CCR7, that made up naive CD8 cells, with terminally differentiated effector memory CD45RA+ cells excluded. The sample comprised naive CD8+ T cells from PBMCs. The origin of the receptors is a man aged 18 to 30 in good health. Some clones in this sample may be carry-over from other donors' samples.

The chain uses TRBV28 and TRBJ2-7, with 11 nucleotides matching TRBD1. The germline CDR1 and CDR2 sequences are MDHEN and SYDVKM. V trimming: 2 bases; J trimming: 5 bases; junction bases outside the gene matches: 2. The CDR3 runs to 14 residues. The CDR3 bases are TGTGCCAGCAGTTTACGGGGACAGGGGGACGAGCAGTACTTC. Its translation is CASSLRGQGDEQYF.

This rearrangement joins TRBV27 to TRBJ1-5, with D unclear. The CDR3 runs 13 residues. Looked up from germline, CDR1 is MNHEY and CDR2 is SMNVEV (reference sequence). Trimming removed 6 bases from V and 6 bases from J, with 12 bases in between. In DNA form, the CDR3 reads TGTGCCAGCAGGCCGATCGTCGGTCAGCCCCAGCATTTT. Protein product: CASRPIVGQPQHF.

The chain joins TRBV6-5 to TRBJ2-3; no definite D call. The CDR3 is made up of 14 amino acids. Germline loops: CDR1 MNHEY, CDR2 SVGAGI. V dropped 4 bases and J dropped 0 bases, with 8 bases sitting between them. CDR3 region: CASSSDRSTDTQYF. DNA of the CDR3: TGTGCCAGCAGTTCAGACCGGAGCACAGATACGCAGTATTTT.

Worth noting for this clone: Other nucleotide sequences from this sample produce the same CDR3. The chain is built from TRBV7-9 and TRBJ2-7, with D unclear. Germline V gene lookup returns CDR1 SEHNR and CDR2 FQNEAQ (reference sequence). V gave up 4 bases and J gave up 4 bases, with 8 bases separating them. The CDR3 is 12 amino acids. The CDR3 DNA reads TGTGCCAGCAGCTCCCTGGTTTACGAGCAGTACTTC. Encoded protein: CASSSLVYEQYF.

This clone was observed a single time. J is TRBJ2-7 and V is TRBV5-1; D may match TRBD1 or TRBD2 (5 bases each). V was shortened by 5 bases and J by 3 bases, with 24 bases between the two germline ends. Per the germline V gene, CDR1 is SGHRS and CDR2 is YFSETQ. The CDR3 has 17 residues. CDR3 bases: TGCGCCAGCAGTCTCCGGGACCCGAGAGAACTGCTCTACGAGCAGTACTTC. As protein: CASSLRDPRELLYEQYF.

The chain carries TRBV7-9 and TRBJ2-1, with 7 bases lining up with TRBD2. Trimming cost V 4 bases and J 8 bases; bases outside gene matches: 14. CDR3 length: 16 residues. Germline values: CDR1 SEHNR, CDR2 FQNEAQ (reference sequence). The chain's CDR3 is CASSSGLGVEFDEQFF. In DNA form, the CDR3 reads TGTGCCAGCAGCTCCGGACTAGGGGTCGAGTTTGATGAGCAGTTCTTC.

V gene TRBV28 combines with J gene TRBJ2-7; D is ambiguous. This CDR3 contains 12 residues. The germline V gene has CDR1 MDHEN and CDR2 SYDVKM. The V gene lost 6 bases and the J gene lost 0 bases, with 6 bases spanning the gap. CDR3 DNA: TGTGCCAGCAGAAAGAGCTCCTACGAGCAGTACTTC. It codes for CASRKSSYEQYF.

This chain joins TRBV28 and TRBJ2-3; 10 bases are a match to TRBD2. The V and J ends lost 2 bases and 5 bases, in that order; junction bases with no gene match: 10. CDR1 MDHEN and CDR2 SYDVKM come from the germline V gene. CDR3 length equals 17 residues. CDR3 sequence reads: CASSLPTSGKTIDTQYF. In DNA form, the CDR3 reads TGTGCCAGCAGTTTACCCACTAGCGGGAAGACGATAGATACGCAGTATTTT.

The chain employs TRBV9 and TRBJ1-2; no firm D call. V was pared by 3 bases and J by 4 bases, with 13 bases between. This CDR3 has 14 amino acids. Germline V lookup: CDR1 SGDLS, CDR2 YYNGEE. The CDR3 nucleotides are TGTGCCAGCAGCGCCACCCTGGGCCTCTATGGCTACACCTTC. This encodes CASSATLGLYGYTF.

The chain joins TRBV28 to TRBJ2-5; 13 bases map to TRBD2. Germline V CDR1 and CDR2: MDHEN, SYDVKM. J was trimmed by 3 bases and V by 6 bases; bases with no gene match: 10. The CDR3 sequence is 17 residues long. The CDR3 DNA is TGTGCCAGCAGCCCGCTATCCGGGACTAGCGGGGAAGAGACCCAGTACTTC. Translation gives CASSPLSGTSGEETQYF.

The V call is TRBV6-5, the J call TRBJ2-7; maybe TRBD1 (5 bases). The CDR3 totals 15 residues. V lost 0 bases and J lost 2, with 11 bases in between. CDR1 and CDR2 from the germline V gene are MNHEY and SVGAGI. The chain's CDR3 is CASSYSWGSAYEQYF. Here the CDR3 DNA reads TGTGCCAGCAGTTACTCCTGGGGCTCTGCCTACGAGCAGTACTTC.

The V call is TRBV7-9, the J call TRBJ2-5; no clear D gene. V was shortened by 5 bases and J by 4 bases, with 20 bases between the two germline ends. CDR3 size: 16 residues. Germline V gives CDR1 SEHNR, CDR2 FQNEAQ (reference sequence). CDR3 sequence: CASSVGWGAGGETQYF. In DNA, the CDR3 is TGTGCCAGCAGCGTAGGGTGGGGTGCCGGTGGAGAGACCCAGTACTTC.

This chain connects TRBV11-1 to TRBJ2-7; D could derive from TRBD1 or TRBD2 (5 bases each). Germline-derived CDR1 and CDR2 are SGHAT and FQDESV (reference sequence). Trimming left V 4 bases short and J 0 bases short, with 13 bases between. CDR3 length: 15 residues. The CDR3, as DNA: TGTGCCAGCAGCTCCGGGACGGTTAGCTCCTACGAGCAGTACTTC. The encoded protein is CASSSGTVSSYEQYF.

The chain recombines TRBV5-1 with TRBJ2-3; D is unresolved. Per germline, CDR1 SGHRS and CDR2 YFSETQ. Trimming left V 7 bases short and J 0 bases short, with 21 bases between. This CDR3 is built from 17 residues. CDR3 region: CASGVGDTTSSTDTQYF. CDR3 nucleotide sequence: TGCGCCAGCGGCGTGGGCGATACGACATCCAGCACAGATACGCAGTATTTT.

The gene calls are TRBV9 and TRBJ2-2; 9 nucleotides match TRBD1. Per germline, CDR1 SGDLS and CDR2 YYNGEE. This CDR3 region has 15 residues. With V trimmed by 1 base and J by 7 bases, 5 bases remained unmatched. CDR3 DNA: TGTGCCAGCAGCGTATTTGGGACAGGGTTCGGGGAGCTGTTTTTT. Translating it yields CASSVFGTGFGELFF.

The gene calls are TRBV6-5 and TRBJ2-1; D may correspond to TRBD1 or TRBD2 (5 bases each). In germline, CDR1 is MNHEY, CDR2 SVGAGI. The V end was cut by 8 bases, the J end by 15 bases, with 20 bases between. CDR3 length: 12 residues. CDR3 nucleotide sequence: TGTGCCAGCTCCTGGTCCGGCAGGGAGATGTTCTTC. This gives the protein CASSWSGREMFF.

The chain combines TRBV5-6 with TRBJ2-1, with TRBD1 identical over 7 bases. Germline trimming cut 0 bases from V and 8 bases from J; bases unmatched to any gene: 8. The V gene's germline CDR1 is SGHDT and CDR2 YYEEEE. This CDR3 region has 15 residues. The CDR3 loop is CASSLGDSLGHEQFF. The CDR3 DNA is TGTGCCAGCAGCTTGGGGGACAGCCTTGGGCATGAGCAGTTCTTC.

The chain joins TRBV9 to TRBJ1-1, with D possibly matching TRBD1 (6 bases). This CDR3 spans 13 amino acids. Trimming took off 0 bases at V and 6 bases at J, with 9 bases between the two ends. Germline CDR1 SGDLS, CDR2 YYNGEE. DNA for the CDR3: TGTGCCAGCAGCGTAGTCGACAGGTCTGAAGCTTTCTTT. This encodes CASSVVDRSEAFF.

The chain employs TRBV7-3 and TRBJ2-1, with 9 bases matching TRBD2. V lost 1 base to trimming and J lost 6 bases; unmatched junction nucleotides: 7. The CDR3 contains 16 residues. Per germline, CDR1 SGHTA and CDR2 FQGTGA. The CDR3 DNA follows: TGTGCCAGCAGCTTAAATAGCGGGAGCAGGGGCAATGAGCAGTTCTTC. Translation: CASSLNSGSRGNEQFF.